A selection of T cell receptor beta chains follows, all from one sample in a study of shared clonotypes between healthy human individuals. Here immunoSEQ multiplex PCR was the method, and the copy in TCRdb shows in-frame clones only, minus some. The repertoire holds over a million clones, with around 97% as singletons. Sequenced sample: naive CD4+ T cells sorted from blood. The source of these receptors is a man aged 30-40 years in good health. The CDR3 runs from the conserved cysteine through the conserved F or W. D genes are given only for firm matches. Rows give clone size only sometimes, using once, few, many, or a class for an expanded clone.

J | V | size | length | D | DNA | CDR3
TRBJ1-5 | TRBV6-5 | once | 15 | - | TGTGCCAGCAGTTACTCGGGACGGAGCAATCAGCCCCAGCATTTT | CASSYSGRSNQPQHF
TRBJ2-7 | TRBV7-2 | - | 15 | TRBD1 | TGTGCCAGCAGAACCGCGGGACAGGGTAACTACGAGCAGTACTTC | CASRTAGQGNYEQYF
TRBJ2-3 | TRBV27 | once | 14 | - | TGTGCCAGCAGATTAGCGACAAGCACAGATACGCAGTATTTT | CASRLATSTDTQYF
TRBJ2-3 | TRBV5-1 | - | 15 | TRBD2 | TGCGCCAGCAGCCTCGGGACTAGCGGCACAGATACGCAGTATTTT | CASSLGTSGTDTQYF
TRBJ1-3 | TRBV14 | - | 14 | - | TGTGCCAGCAGCCTTGACAGCTCTGGAAACACCATATATTTT | CASSLDSSGNTIYF
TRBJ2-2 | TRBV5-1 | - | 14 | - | TGCGCCAGCAGCTTGGTACATAACACCGGGGAGCTGTTTTTT | CASSLVHNTGELFF
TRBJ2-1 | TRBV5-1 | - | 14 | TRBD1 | TGCGCCAGCAAACCGACCGGGACAGGGAATGAGCAGTTCTTC | CASKPTGTGNEQFF
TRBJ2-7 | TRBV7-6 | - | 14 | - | TGTGCCAGCGGCATGAGTACTGGCTCCTACGAGCAGTACTTC | CASGMSTGSYEQYF
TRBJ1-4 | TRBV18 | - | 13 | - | TGTGCCAGCTCACCACTCCCAGGTGAAAAACTGTTTTTT | CASSPLPGEKLFF
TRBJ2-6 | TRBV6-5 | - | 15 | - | TGTGCCAGCAGTTACTCAGACTCTGGGGCCAACGTCCTGACTTTC | CASSYSDSGANVLTF
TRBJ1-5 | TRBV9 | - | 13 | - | TGTGCCAGCAGCAGCGGGGTTTATCAGCCCCAGCATTTT | CASSSGVYQPQHF
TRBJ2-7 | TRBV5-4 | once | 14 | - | TGTGCCAGCAGCTTGGAGGGGGAATTTATCGAGCAGTACTTC | CASSLEGEFIEQYF
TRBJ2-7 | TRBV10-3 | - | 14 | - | TGTGCCATCAGTGGGGGTGCAGGGGCCTACGAGCAGTACTTC | CAISGGAGAYEQYF
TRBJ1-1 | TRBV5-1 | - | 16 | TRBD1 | TGCGCCAGCAGCCCCGGACAGGGAATGTTTCTCACTGAAGCTTTCTTT | CASSPGQGMFLTEAFF
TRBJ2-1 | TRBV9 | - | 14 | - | TGTGCCAGCAGCGTAGTTGGGAGCAGCGGTGAGCAGTTCTTC | CASSVVGSSGEQFF
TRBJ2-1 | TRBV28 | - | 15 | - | TGTGCCAGCAGTTTCGACGGGGGCGCCTACAATGAGCAGTTCTTC | CASSFDGGAYNEQFF
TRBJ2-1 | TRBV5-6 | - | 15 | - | TGTGCCAGCAGCTTGACCCTCGTCTCCTACAATGAGCAGTTCTTC | CASSLTLVSYNEQFF
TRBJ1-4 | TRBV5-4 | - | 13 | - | TGTGCCAGCAGCACTCGTGGTACCGAAAAACTGTTTTTT | CASSTRGTEKLFF
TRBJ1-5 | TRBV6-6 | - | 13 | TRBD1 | TGTGCCAGCAGCGACAGGGAAGGGCAGCCCCAGCATTTT | CASSDREGQPQHF
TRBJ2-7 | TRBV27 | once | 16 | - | TGTGCCAGCAGTCCCCTCCAAGCGGGTCTCTCCTACGAGCAGTACTTC | CASSPLQAGLSYEQYF